These T cell receptor beta chains were read from a single sample in a study of prognosis after radiotherapy for stage I lung cancer. TCRdb ran MiXCR on the multiplex PCR reads and lists one entry per CDR3 protein. Among about 35,000 distinct CDR3 sequences listed, approximately 29% were seen once. The sample consisted of PBMCs, taken before or after stereotactic body radiation therapy (not recorded which). These receptors all stem from a donor aged 50 or older with non-small cell lung cancer. Each CDR3 is given with its conserved first and last residue. Size tells how often a clone was seen (once, few, many) or the class of an expanded clone, and some rows leave it out.

clone_size	v_call	cdr3_aa
medium-sized	TRBV6-1	CASSDRGDRGRNSPLHF
many	TRBV20-1	CSAYPASDRTDTQYF
few	TRBV3-1	CASSHDGGTGNQPQHF
many	TRBV10-3	CAIRAPGQGDSGELFF
many	TRBV19	CASSLWTGVLAQPQHF
few	TRBV6-1	CASSEPDRSYEQYF
many	TRBV2	CASRPGTANTGELFF
medium-sized	TRBV6-9	CAAGGDSPLHF
-	TRBV6-1	CASQGGGGGYSRFEQYF
-	TRBV6-9	CDSSYPSPNEQFF
many	TRBV15	CATSPRQAASTDTQYF
once	TRBV12-5	CAGVGGRAGYNEQFF
-	TRBV7-2	CASSKGGTGNQPQHF
-	TRBV19	CASSGRRERGDTQYF
-	TRBV20-1	CSAESGATYNEQFF
many	TRBV12-5	CASGFTGTSYNEQFF
many	TRBV2	CASSLTGQPQHF
-	TRBV19	CASSPGTRMFANTGELFF
many	TRBV20-1	CSATSGANVLTF
-	TRBV6-1	CASSVGLAVGCSYNEQFF
-	TRBV12-3/TRBV12-4	CASSSPSYEQYF
many	TRBV2	CASRTRLAMSTDTQYF
many	TRBV19	CASRGQGTEAFF
many	TRBV20-1	CSALGHTEAFF
many	TRBV11-2	CASAPGTVQETQYF
many	TRBV4-1	CASSQDPIYGYTF
many	TRBV6-2/TRBV6-3	CASRPGTGTGKETQYF
many	TRBV5-1	CASSTSGANVLTF
many	TRBV10-3	CAIKVLGTDTQYF
many	TRBV20-1	CSARRPGGRTDTQYF
-	TRBV20-1	CSARVGETALMNEQFF
-	TRBV7-9	CASSSVGGTDIANEKLFF
-	TRBV20-1	CSASHGTGRQETQYF
many	TRBV6-4	CASRTGGGGNEKLFF
many	TRBV19	CASKLRGRVTGTEAFF
many	TRBV12-3/TRBV12-4	CASSSNTGELFF
many	TRBV27	CASSLNRANEQYF
many	TRBV10-3	CAISSGASADTQYF
once	TRBV10-2	CASSPRGPYNEQFF
many	TRBV20-1	CSASPLGQPQHF
many	TRBV3-1	CASSQGIYSNQPQHF
-	TRBV9	CVSSRGAGGRLNTAELFF
many	TRBV2	CASRQGQYTEAFF
once	TRBV7-2	CASSDRTSWVHNEQFF
many	TRBV7-3	CASPVVTEGACETQYF
-	TRBV6-1	CASSTNHPQHF
many	TRBV11-2	CASSWSGGPSYEQYF
many	TRBV7-8	CASSQKSGTNTEAFF
-	TRBV6-1	CASIDLDTQYF
-	TRBV6-2/TRBV6-3	CASSYFGGPHGYTF
medium-sized	TRBV6-2/TRBV6-3	CASSPRTSGGDNEQFF
many	TRBV3-1	CASSPRSGGDRQFF
many	TRBV6-5	CASSSQGGNTIYF